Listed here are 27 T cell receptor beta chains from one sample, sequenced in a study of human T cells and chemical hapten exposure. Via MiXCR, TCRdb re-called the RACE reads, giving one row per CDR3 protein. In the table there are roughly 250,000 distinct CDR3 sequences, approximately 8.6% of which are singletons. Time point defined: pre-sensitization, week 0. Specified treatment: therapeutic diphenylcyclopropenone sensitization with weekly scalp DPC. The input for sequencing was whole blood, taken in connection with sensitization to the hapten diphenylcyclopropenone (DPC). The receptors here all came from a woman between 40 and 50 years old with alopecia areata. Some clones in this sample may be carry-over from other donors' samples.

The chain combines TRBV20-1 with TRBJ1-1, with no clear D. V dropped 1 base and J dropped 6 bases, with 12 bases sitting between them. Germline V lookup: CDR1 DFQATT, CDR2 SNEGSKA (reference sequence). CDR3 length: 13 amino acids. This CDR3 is CSARGGVKSEAFF. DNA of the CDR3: TGCAGTGCTAGAGGCGGGGTGAAGTCTGAAGCTTTCTTT.

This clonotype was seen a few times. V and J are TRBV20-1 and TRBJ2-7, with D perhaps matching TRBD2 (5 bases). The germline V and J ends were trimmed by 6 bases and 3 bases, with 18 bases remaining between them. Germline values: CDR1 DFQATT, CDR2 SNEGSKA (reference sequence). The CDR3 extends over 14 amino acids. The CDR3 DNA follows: TGCAGTGCCACCTTCCGAGGGCGTAGCTACGAGCAGTACTTC. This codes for CSATFRGRSYEQYF.

CDR3 sequence reads: CSVEDGPGWETQYF. Written as DNA, the CDR3 is TGCAGCGTTGAAGATGGACCAGGGTGGGAGACCCAGTACTTC. The chain uses TRBV29-1 and TRBJ2-5, with D possibly being TRBD1 (5 bases). V gave up 0 bases and J gave up 5 bases, with 13 bases separating them. The germline V gene encodes CDR1 SQVTM and CDR2 ANQGSEA. This CDR3 comprises 14 residues.

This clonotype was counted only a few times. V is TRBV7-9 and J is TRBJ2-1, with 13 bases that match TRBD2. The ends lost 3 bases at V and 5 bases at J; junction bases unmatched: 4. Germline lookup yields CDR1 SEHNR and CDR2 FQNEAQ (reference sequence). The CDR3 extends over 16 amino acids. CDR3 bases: TGTGCCAGCAGCTTTGGCGGGACTAGCGGGAACAATGAGCAGTTCTTC. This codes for CASSFGGTSGNNEQFF.

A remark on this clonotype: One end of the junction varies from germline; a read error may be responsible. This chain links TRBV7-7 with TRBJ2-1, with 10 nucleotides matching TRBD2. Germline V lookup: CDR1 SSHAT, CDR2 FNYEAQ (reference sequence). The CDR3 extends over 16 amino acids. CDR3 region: CASSPRGLASFNEQFF. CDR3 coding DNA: TGTGCTAGCAGCCCCAGGGGACTAGCGAGCTTCAATGAGCAGTTCTTC.

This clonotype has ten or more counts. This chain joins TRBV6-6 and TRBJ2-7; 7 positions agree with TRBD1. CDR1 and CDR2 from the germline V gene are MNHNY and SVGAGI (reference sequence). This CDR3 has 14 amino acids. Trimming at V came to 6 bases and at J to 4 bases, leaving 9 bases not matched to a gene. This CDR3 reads CASSPRQGSYEQYF. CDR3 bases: TGTGCCAGCAGCCCAAGACAGGGATCATACGAGCAGTACTTC.

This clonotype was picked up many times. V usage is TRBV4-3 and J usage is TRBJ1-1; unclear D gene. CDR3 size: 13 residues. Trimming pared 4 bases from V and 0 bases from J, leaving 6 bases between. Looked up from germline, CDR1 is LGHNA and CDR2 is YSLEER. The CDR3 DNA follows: TGCGCCAGCAGCCCACTAGTGAACACTGAAGCTTTCTTT. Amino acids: CASSPLVNTEAFF.

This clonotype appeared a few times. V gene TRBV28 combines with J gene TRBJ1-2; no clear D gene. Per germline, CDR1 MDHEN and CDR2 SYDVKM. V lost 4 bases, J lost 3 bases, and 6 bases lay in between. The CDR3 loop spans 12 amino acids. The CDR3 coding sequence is TGTGCCAGCAGTTCCCGGTACTATGGCTACACCTTC. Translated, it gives CASSSRYYGYTF.

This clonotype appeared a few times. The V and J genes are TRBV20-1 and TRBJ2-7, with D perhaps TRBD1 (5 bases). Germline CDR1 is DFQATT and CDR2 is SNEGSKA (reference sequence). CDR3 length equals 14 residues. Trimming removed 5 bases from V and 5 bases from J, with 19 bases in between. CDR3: CSAGIIISGNEQYF. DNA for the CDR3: TGCAGTGCTGGTATAATCATATCAGGGAACGAGCAGTACTTC.

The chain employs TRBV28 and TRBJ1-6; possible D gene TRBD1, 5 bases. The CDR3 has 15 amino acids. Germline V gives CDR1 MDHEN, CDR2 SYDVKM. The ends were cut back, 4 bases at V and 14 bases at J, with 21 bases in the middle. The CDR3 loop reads CASSSPGGNNLALHF. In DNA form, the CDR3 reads TGTGCCAGCAGTTCCCCTGGGGGTAACAATTTGGCCCTCCACTTT.

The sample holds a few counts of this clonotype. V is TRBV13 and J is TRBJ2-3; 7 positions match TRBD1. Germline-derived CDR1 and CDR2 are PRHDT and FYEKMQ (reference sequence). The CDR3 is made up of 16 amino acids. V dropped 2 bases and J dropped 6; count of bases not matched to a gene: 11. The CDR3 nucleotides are TGTGCCAGCAGCTTAATAGGGCCAGGGGGAACCGATACGCAGTATTTT. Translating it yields CASSLIGPGGTDTQYF.

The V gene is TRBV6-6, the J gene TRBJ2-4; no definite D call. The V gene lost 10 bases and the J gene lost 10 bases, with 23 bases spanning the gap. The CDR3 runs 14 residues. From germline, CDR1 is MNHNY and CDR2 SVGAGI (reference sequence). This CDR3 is CAIRTGQRTEIQYF. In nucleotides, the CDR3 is TGTGCCATCAGGACCGGCCAAAGGACGGAGATTCAGTACTTC.

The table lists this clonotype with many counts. CDR3 coding DNA: TGCAGCGTTGGACAACTGAGCGGAAACACCATATATTTT. Protein sequence: CSVGQLSGNTIYF. This sequence joins TRBV29-1 and TRBJ1-3; D is unresolved. Trimming cost V 4 bases and J 4 bases, with 11 bases left between them. This CDR3 has 13 residues. Per germline, CDR1 SQVTM and CDR2 ANQGSEA.

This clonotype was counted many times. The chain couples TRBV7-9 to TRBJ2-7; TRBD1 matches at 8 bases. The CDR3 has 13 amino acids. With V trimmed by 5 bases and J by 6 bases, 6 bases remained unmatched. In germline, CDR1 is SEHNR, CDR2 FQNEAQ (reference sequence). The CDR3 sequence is CASSRGQGSEQYF. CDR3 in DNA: TGTGCCAGCAGCCGTGGACAGGGCTCCGAGCAGTACTTC.

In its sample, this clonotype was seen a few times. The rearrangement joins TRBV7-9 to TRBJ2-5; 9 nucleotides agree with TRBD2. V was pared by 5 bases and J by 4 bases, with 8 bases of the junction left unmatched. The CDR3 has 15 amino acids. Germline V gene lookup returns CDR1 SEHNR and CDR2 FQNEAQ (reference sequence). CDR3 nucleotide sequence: TGTGCCAGCAGCCAACAGGGACTAGCCGGAGAGACCCAGTACTTC. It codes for CASSQQGLAGETQYF.

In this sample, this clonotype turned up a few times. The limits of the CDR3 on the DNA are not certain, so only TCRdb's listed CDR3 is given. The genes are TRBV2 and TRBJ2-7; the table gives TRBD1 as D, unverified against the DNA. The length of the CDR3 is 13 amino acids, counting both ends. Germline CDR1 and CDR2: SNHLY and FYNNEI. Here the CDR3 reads CASSILDRGEQYF.

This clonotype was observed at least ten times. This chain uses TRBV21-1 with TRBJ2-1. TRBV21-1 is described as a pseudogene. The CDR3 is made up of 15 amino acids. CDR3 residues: CASRFGRPNYNEQFF. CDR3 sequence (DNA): TGTGCCAGCAGATTCGGTAGACCGAATTACAATGAGCAGTTCTTC.

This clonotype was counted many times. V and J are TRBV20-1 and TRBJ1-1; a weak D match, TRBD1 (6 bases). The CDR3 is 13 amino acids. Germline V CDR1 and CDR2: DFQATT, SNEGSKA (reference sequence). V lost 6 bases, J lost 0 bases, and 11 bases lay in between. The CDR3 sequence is CSAQDSLNTEAFF. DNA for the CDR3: TGCAGTGCCCAGGACAGTTTGAACACTGAAGCTTTCTTT.

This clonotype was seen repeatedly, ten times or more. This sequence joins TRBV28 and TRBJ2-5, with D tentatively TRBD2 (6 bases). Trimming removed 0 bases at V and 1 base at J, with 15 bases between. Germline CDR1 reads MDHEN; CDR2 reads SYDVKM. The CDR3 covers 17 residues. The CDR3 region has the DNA TGTGCCAGCAGTTTATGGGGAGGAGCAACGACCCAAGAGACCCAGTACTTC. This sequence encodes CASSLWGGATTQETQYF.

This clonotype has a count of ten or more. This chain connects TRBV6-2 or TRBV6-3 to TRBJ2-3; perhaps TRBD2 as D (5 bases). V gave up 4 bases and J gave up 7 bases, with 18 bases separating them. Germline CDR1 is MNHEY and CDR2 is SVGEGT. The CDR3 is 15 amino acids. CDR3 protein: CASSSLAPSDNTQYF. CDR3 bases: TGTGCCAGCAGTTCCCTAGCACCCTCCGATAATACGCAGTATTTT.

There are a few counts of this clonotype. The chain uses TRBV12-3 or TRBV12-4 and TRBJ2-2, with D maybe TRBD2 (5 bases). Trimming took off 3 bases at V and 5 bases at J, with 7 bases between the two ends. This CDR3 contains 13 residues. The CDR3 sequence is CASSFGETGELFF. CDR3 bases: TGTGCCAGCAGTTTCGGGGAGACCGGGGAGCTGTTTTTT.

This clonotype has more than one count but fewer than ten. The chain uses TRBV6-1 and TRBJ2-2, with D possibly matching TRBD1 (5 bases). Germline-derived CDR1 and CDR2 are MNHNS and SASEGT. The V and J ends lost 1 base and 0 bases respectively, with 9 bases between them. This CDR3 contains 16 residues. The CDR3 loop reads CASSEVRAANTGELFF. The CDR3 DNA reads TGTGCCAGCAGTGAAGTCAGGGCCGCGAACACCGGGGAGCTGTTTTTT.

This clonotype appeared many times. In DNA, the CDR3 is TGCGCCAGCAGCAGACAAGCGGGAGTTGGCACAGATACGCAGTATTTT. Its protein product is CASSRQAGVGTDTQYF. The chain has TRBV5-1 and TRBJ2-3; 8 bases are a match to TRBD2. CDR1 and CDR2 (germline): SGHRS, YFSETQ. V gave up 4 bases and J gave up 1 base; unmatched junction bases: 8. The CDR3 has 16 residues.

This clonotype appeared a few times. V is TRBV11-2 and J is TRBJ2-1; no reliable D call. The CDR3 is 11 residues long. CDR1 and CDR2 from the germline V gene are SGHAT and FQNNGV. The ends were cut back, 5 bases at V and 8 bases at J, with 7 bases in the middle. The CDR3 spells CASSLPHEQFF. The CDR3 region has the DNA TGTGCCAGCAGCCTACCCCATGAGCAGTTCTTC.

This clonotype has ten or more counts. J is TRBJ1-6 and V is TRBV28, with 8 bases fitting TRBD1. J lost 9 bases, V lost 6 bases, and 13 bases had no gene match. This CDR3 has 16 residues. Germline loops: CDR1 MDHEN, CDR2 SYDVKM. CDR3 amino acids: CASRSTGASLTSPLHF. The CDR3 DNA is TGTGCCAGCAGATCGACAGGGGCTTCCTTAACTTCACCCCTCCACTTT.

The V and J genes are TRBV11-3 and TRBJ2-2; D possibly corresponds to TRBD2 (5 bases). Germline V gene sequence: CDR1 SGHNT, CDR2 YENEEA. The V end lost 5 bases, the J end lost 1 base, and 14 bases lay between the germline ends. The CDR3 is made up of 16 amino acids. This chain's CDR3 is CASSGGSGLNTGELFF. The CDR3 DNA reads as TGTGCCAGCAGCGGTGGCAGCGGCCTGAACACCGGGGAGCTGTTTTTT.

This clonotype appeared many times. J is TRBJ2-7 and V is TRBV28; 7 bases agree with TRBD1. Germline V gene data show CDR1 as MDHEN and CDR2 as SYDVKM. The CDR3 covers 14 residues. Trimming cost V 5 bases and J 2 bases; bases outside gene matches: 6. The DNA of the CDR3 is TGTGCCAGCAGTCGGACAGGTGGGGCCTACGAGCAGTACTTC. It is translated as CASSRTGGAYEQYF.